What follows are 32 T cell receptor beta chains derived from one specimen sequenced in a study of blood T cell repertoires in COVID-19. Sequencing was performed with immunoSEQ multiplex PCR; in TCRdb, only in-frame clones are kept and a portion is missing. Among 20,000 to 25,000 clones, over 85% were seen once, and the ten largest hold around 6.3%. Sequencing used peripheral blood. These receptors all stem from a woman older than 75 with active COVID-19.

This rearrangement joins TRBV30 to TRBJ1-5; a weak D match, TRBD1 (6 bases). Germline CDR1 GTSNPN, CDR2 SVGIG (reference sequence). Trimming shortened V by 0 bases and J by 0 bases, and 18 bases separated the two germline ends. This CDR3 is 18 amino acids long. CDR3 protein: CAWSVPRWQGYSNQPQHF. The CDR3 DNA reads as TGTGCCTGGAGTGTCCCTCGGTGGCAGGGGTATAGCAATCAGCCCCAGCATTTT. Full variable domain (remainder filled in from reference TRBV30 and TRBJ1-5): SQTIHQWPATLVQPVGSPLSLECTVEGTSNPNLYWYRQAAGRGLQLLFYSVGIGQISSEVPQNLSASRPQDRQFILSSKKLLLSDSGFYLCAWSVPRWQGYSNQPQHFGDGTRLSIL.

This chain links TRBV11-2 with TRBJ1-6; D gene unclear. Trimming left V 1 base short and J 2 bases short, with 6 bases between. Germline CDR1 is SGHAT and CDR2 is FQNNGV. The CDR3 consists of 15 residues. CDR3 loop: CASSLAPAYNSPLHF. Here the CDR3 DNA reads TGTGCCAGCAGCTTAGCACCAGCCTATAATTCACCCCTCCACTTT.

CDR3 in DNA: TGTGCCAGCAGTCTTCGACAGCGGGACGAGCAGTACTTC. As protein: CASSLRQRDEQYF. V gene TRBV12-3 or TRBV12-4 combines with J gene TRBJ2-7; D is possibly TRBD2 (6 bases). Trimming pared 5 bases from V and 5 bases from J, leaving 13 bases between. CDR3 length equals 13 residues.

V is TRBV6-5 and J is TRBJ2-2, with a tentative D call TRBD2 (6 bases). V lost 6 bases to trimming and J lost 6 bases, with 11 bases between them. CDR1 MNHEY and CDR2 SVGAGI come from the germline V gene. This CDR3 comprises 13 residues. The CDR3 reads CASSAGWPGELFF. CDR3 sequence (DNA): TGTGCCAGCAGCGCGGGATGGCCCGGGGAGCTGTTTTTT.

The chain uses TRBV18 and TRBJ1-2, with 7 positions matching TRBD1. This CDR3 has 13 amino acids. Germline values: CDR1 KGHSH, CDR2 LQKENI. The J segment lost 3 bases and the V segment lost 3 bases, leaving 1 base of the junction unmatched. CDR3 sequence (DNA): TGTGCCAGCTCACCTGGACAGGACTATGGCTACACCTTC. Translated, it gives CASSPGQDYGYTF.

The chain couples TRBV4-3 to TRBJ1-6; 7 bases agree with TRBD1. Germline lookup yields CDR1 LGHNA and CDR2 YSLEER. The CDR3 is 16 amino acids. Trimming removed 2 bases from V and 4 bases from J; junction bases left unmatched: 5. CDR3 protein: CASSQTMGQYNSPLHF. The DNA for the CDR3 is TGCGCCAGCAGCCAAACCATGGGACAGTATAATTCACCCCTCCACTTT.

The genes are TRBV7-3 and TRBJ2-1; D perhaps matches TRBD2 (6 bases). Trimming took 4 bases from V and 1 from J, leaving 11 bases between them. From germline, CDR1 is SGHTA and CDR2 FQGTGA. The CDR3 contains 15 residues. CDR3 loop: CASSYLGGSYNEQFF. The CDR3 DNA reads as TGTGCCAGCAGCTACCTGGGGGGATCCTACAATGAGCAGTTCTTC.

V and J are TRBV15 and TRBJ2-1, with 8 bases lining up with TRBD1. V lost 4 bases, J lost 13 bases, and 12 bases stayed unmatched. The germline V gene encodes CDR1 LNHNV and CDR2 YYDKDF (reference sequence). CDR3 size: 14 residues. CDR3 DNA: TGTGCCACCAGCACTAGCGTCGGGACAGGTAGCCAGTTCTTC. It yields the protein CATSTSVGTGSQFF.

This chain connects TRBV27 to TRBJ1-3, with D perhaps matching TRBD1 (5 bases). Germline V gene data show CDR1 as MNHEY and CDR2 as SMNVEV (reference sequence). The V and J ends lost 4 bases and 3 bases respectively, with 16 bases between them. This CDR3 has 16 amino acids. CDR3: CASSSRDAGDGNTIYF. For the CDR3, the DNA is TGTGCCAGCAGTTCTCGGGACGCGGGAGATGGAAACACCATATATTTT.

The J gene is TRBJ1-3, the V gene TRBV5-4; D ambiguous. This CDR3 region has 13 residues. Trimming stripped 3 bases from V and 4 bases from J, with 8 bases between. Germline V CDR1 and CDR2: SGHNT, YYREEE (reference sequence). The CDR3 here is CASSSTNGNTIYF. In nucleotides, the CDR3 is TGTGCCAGCAGCTCGACAAACGGAAACACCATATATTTT. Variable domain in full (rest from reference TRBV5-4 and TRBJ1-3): ETGVTQSPTHLIKTRGQQVTLRCSSQSGHNTVSWYQQALGQGPQFIFQYYREEENGRGNFPPRFSGLQFPNYSSELNVNALELDDSALYLCASSSTNGNTIYFGEGSWLTVV.

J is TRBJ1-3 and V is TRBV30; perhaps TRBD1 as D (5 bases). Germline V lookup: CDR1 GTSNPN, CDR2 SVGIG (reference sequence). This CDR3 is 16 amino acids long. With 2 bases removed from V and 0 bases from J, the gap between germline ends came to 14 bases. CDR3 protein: CAWSTGAPRSGNTIYF. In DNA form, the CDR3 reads TGTGCCTGGAGTACTGGGGCACCCCGCTCTGGAAACACCATATATTTT.

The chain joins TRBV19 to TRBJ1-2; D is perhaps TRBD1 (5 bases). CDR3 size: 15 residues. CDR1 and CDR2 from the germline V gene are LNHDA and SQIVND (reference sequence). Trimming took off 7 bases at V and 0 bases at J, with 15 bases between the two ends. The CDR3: CASTQGTDSNYGYTF. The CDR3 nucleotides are TGTGCCAGTACCCAGGGAACTGACTCTAACTATGGCTACACCTTC. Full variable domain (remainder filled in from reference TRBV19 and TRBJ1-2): DGGITQSPKYLFRKEGQNVTLSCEQNLNHDAMYWYRQDPGQGLRLIYYSQIVNDFQKGDIAEGYSVSREKKESFPLTVTSAQKNPTAFYLCASTQGTDSNYGYTFGSGTRLTVV.

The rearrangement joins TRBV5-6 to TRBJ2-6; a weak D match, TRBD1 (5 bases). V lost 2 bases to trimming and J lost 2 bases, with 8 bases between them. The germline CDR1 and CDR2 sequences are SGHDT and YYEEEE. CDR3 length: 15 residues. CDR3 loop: CASSFQGTGANVLTF. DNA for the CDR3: TGTGCCAGCAGCTTCCAGGGTACTGGGGCCAACGTCCTGACTTTC.

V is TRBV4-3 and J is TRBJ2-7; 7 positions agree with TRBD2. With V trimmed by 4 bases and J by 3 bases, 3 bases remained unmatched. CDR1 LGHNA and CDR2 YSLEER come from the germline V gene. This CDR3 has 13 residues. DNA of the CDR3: TGCGCCAGCAGCCGCGGACTAGGCTACGAGCAGTACTTC. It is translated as CASSRGLGYEQYF.

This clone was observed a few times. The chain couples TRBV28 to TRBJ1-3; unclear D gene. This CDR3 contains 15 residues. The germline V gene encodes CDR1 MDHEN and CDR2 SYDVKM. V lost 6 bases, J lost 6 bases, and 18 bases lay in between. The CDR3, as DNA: TGTGCCAGCAGCATCCCCCCGGGGAGGGAAAACACCATATATTTT. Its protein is CASSIPPGRENTIYF.

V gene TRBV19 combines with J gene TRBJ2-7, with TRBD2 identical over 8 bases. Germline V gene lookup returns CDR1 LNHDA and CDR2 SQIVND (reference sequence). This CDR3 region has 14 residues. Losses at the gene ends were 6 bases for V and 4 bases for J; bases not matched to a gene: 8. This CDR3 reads CASSMPGLVYEQYF. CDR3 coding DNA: TGTGCCAGTAGCATGCCGGGACTAGTGTACGAGCAGTACTTC. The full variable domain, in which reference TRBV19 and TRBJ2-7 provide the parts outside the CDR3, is DGGITQSPKYLFRKEGQNVTLSCEQNLNHDAMYWYRQDPGQGLRLIYYSQIVNDFQKGDIAEGYSVSREKKESFPLTVTSAQKNPTAFYLCASSMPGLVYEQYFGPGTRLTVT.

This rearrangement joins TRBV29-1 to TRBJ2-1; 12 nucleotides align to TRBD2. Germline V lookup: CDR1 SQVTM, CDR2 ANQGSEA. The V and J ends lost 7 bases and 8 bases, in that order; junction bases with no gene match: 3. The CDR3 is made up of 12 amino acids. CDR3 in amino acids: CSALAGGDEQFF. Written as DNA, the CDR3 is TGCAGCGCCCTAGCGGGGGGGGATGAGCAGTTCTTC.

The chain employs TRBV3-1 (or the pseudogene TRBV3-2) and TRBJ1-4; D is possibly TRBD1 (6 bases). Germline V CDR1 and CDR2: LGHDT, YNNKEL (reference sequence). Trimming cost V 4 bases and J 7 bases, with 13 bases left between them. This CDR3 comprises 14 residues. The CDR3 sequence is CASSLQGLSEKLFF. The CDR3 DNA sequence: TGTGCCAGCAGCCTACAGGGCCTCAGTGAAAAACTGTTTTTT.

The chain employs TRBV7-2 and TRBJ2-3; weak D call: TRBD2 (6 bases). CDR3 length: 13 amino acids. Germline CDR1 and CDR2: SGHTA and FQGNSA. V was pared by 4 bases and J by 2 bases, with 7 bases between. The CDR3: CASSWDFTDTQYF. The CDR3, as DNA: TGTGCCAGCAGCTGGGACTTCACAGATACGCAGTATTTT.

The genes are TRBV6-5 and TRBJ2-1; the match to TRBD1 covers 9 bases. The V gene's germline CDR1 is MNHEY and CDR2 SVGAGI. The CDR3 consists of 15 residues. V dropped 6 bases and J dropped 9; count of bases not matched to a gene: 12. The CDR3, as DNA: TGTGCCAGCAGCCCCCTCGGGACAGGGTACGCTGAGCAGTTCTTC. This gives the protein CASSPLGTGYAEQFF.

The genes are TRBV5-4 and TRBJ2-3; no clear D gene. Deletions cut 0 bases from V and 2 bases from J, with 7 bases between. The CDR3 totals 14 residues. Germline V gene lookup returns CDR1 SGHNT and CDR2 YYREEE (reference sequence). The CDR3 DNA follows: TGTGCCAGCAGCTTGGAGACACCCACAGATACGCAGTATTTT. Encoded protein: CASSLETPTDTQYF. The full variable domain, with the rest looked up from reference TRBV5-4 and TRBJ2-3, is ETGVTQSPTHLIKTRGQQVTLRCSSQSGHNTVSWYQQALGQGPQFIFQYYREEENGRGNFPPRFSGLQFPNYSSELNVNALELDDSALYLCASSLETPTDTQYFGPGTRLTVL.

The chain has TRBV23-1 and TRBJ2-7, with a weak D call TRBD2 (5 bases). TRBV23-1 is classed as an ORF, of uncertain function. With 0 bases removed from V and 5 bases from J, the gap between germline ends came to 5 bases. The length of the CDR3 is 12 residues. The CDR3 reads CASSQSRDEQYF. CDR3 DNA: TGCGCCAGCAGTCAATCGAGGGACGAGCAGTACTTC.

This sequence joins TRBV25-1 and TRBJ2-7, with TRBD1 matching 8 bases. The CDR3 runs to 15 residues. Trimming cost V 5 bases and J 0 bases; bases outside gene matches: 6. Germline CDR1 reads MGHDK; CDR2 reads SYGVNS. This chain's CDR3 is CASSPRQGPSYEQYF. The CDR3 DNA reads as TGTGCCAGCAGTCCCCGACAGGGGCCCTCCTACGAGCAGTACTTC.

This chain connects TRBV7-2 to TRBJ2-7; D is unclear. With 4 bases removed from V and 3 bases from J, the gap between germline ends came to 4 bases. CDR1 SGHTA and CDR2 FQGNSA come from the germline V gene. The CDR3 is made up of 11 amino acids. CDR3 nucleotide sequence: TGTGCCAGCAGCTCTTACTACGAGCAGTACTTC. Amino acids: CASSSYYEQYF.

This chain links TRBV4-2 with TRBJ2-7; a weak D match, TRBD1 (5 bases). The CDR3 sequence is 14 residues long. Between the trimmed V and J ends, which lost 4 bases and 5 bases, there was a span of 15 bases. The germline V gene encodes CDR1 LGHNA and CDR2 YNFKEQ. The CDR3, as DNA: TGTGCCAGCAGCCCCGACAGTGTTTCCCACGAGCAGTACTTC. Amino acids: CASSPDSVSHEQYF.

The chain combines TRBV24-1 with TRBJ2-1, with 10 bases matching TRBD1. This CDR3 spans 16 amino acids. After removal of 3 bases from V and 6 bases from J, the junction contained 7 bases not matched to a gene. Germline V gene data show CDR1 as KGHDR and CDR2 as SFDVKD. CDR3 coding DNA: TGTGCCACCAGTGATCAGAGGACAGGGGGGGTCAATGAGCAGTTCTTC. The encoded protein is CATSDQRTGGVNEQFF.

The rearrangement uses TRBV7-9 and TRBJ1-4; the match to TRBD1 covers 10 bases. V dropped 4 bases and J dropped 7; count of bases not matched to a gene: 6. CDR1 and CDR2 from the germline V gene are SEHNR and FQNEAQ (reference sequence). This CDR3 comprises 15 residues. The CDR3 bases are TGTGCCAGCAGCTGGGGACAGGGGACGGGTGAAAAACTGTTTTTT. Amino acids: CASSWGQGTGEKLFF.

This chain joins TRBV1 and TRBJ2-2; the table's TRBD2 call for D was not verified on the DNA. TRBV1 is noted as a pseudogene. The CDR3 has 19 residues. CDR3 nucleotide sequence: TGCACCAGCAGCCAACCACCACTAGCGGGGGGGCCCCGAACCGGGGAGCTGTTTTTT. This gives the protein CTSSQPPLAGGPRTGELFF.

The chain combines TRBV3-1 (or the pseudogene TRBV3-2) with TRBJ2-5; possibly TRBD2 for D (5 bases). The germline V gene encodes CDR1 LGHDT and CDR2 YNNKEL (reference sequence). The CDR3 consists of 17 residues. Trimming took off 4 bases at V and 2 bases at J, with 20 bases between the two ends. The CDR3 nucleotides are TGTGCCAGCAGCCCCCCCTTTGCTAGCCGCGTTCAAGAGACCCAGTACTTC. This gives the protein CASSPPFASRVQETQYF.

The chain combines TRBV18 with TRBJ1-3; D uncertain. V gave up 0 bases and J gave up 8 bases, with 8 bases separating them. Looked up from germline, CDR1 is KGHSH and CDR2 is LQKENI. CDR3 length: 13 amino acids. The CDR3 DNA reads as TGTGCCAGCTCACCACCGGCGACTTACACCATATATTTT. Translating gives CASSPPATYTIYF.

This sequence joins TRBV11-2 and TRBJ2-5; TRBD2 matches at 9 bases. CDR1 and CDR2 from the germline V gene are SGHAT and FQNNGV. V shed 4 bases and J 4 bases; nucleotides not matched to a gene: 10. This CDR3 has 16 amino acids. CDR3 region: CASSSTVAGVGETQYF. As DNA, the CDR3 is TGTGCCAGCAGCTCAACAGTAGCGGGGGTTGGAGAGACCCAGTACTTC.

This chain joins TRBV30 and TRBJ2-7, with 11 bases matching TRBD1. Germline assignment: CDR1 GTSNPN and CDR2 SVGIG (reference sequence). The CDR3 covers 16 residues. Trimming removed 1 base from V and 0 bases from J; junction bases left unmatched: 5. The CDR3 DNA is TGTGCCTGGAGTGCGGCCGGGACAGGGGGCTCCTACGAGCAGTACTTC. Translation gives CAWSAAGTGGSYEQYF.